This entry lists 17 T cell receptor beta chains sequenced from one sample in a study of neurological immune-mediated disorders. TCRdb processed the 5' RACE reads anew with MiXCR; each CDR3 protein has one entry. The sample holds over 35,000 distinct CDR3 sequences, 3% to 4% seen once. Sequences were obtained from PBMCs. The source is a man younger than 40 with multiple sclerosis.

This clonotype showed up many times. The chain carries TRBV6-2 or TRBV6-3 and TRBJ1-2; TRBD1 might be the D (5 bases). The CDR3 covers 14 residues. The V gene lost 7 bases and the J gene lost 5 bases, with 17 bases spanning the gap. Germline V gene data show CDR1 as MNHEY and CDR2 as SVGEGT. The CDR3 DNA reads as TGTGCCAGCACTGACCAGGGATCGGCATATGGCTACACCTTC. It specifies CASTDQGSAYGYTF.

This clonotype has only a few counts. V is TRBV7-3 and J is TRBJ2-2; D might be TRBD1 or TRBD2, each matching 5 bases. There are 14 residues in the CDR3. V dropped 5 bases and J dropped 6 bases, with 13 bases sitting between them. CDR1 and CDR2 (germline): SGHTA, FQGTGA. The CDR3: CASSPTGTPGELFF. The CDR3 coding sequence is TGTGCCAGCAGCCCGACTGGGACCCCCGGGGAGCTGTTTTTT.

The chain has TRBV20-1 and TRBJ1-1; D is uncertain. The CDR3 runs 11 residues. Germline V gives CDR1 DFQATT, CDR2 SNEGSKA (reference sequence). V was shortened by 6 bases and J by 1 base, with 6 bases between the two germline ends. The CDR3: CSARGNTEAFF. The CDR3 DNA reads TGCAGTGCCCGTGGGAACACTGAAGCTTTCTTT.

This clonotype appeared many times. The CDR3 DNA reads as TGTGCCAGCTCACCACCAAATGTGGGGACGGACTACGAGCAGTACTTC. Translating it yields CASSPPNVGTDYEQYF. This chain joins TRBV18 and TRBJ2-7; the D call may be TRBD1 or TRBD2 (5 bases each). This CDR3 contains 16 residues. In germline, CDR1 is KGHSH, CDR2 LQKENI. The V gene lost 0 bases and the J gene lost 3 bases, with 15 bases spanning the gap.

This clonotype was detected a few times. This chain links TRBV7-2 with TRBJ1-1; unclear D gene. CDR1 and CDR2 from the germline V gene are SGHTA and FQGNSA. CDR3 length equals 16 residues. The germline V and J ends were trimmed by 1 base and 5 bases, with 17 bases remaining between them. CDR3 in amino acids: CASSLGATRGRTEAFF. The CDR3 DNA reads as TGTGCCAGCAGCTTAGGGGCCACAAGAGGTAGGACTGAAGCTTTCTTT.

This clonotype was seen ten or more times. This sequence joins TRBV5-1 and TRBJ2-5; TRBD2 matches at 11 bases. Germline CDR1 and CDR2: SGHRS and YFSETQ. The CDR3 contains 15 residues. J lost 3 bases, V lost 4 bases, and 5 bases had no gene match. CDR3 amino acids: CASSVLAGEEETQYF. CDR3 nucleotide sequence: TGCGCCAGCAGCGTACTAGCGGGGGAGGAAGAGACCCAGTACTTC.

This clonotype appeared many times. J is TRBJ1-2 and V is TRBV5-1, with D maybe TRBD1 (5 bases). The V gene lost 4 bases and the J gene lost 3 bases, with 13 bases spanning the gap. Germline values: CDR1 SGHRS, CDR2 YFSETQ. The CDR3 contains 14 residues. As DNA, the CDR3 is TGCGCCAGCAGCCTGCCCGGGGCGGACTATGGCTACACCTTC. This gives the protein CASSLPGADYGYTF.

This clonotype was counted at least ten times. The chain joins TRBV12-3 or TRBV12-4 to TRBJ2-1; the D gene could be TRBD1 or TRBD2 (5 bases each). V dropped 7 bases and J dropped 11 bases, with 12 bases sitting between them. The CDR3 runs to 11 residues. The CDR3, as DNA: TGTGCCAGCACTATGGGGGAGAAGCAGTTCTTC. This encodes CASTMGEKQFF.

Many counts were recorded for this clonotype. The V gene is TRBV6-5, the J gene TRBJ2-2; 7 bases are a match to TRBD1. The CDR3 has 14 residues. The V segment lost 8 bases and the J segment 1 base; nucleotides outside the gene matches: 4. Germline CDR1 is MNHEY and CDR2 is SVGAGI. This CDR3 is CASLRTGNTGELFF. CDR3 nucleotide sequence: TGTGCCAGCTTGAGGACAGGGAACACCGGGGAGCTGTTTTTT.

This clonotype was recorded at least ten times. J is TRBJ2-5 and V is TRBV5-1; D not resolved. The length of the CDR3 is 13 residues. Germline values: CDR1 SGHRS, CDR2 YFSETQ. V lost 2 bases and J lost 5, with 10 bases in between. The CDR3 is CASSFGVRETQYF. CDR3 sequence (DNA): TGCGCCAGCAGCTTTGGGGTGAGGGAGACCCAGTACTTC.

This clonotype was observed a handful of times. V and J are TRBV6-1 and TRBJ1-2, with a tentative D call TRBD1 (5 bases). The CDR3 sequence is 10 residues long. The germline V gene has CDR1 MNHNS and CDR2 SASEGT. V was cut by 8 bases and J by 7 bases, with 8 bases left in between. CDR3 DNA: TGTGCCAGCGTCCAGGGTGGCTACACCTTC. It specifies CASVQGGYTF.

This clonotype was detected many times. J is TRBJ1-6 and V is TRBV7-8; D is perhaps TRBD1 (5 bases). V lost 5 bases to trimming and J lost 10 bases, with 15 bases between them. This CDR3 contains 14 residues. CDR1 is SGHVS and CDR2 is FQNEAQ in the germline V gene. Here the CDR3 DNA reads TGTGCCAGCAGCCCAGGACGAGGGGAATCACCCCTCCACTTT. It yields the protein CASSPGRGESPLHF.

The sample holds many counts of this clonotype. The genes are TRBV7-2 and TRBJ2-3; TRBD2 aligns across 9 bases. CDR1 and CDR2 (germline): SGHTA, FQGNSA. J gave up 10 bases and V 1 base, and 15 bases lay outside the gene matches. CDR3 length equals 17 residues. This CDR3 is CASSLGGLAGSPNPQYF. In DNA, the CDR3 is TGTGCCAGCAGCTTAGGGGGGCTAGCGGGATCCCCCAACCCGCAGTATTTT.

This clonotype was found many times. CDR3 nucleotides: TGCAGTGCCAGATGGGGGTATAGCAATCAGCCCCAGCATTTT. Amino acids: CSARWGYSNQPQHF. The chain recombines TRBV20-1 with TRBJ1-5; D is perhaps TRBD1 (5 bases). The CDR3 contains 14 residues. CDR1 is DFQATT and CDR2 is SNEGSKA in the germline V gene (reference sequence). V was shortened by 6 bases and J by 0 bases, with 12 bases between the two germline ends.

Note on this clonotype: One base away lies a much larger clone, so this may be a sequencing read error. The chain couples TRBV12-3 or TRBV12-4 to TRBJ1-2; 7 bases agree with TRBD1. The CDR3 contains 15 residues. The chain's CDR3 is CTSSFYTGTAYGYTF. For the CDR3, the DNA is TGTACCAGCAGTTTTTACACTGGGACAGCCTATGGCTACACCTTC.

At least ten counts were recorded for this clonotype. V usage is TRBV20-1 and J usage is TRBJ2-3, with TRBD1 identical over 8 bases. Germline V CDR1 and CDR2: DFQATT, SNEGSKA (reference sequence). The junction had 9 bases not matched to a gene; V was cut back by 3 bases and J by 4 bases. CDR3 size: 15 residues. CDR3 sequence (DNA): TGCAGTGCTAGTTATTCGGGACAGGATCCAGATACGCAGTATTTT. It translates to CSASYSGQDPDTQYF.

This clonotype was observed many times. V and J are TRBV12-3 or TRBV12-4 and TRBJ2-6; D not certain. The CDR3 is 15 amino acids. Between the trimmed V and J ends, which lost 4 bases and 0 bases, there was a span of 7 bases. CDR3 protein: CASSSSSSGANVLTF. DNA for the CDR3: TGTGCCAGCAGTTCCAGTAGCTCTGGGGCCAACGTCCTGACTTTC.